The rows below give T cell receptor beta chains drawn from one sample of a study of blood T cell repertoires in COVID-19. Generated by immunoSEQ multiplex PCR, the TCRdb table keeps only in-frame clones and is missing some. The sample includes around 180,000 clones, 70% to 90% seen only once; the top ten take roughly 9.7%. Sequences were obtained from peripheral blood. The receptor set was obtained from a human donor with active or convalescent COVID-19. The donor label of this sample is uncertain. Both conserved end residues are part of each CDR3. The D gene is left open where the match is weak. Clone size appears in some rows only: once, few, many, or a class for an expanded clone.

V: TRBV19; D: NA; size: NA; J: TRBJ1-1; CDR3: CASVKGLGLEAFF; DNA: TGTGCCAGTGTAAAAGGGTTGGGACTTGAAGCTTTCTTT
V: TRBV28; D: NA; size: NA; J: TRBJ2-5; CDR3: CASSLATGLQETQYF; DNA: TGTGCCAGCAGTTTGGCAACAGGTCTCCAAGAGACCCAGTACTTC
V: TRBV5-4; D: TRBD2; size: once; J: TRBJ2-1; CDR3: CASSLTGLAGGGGYNEQFF; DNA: TGTGCCAGCAGCCTCACGGGACTAGCGGGAGGGGGAGGTTACAATGAGCAGTTCTTC
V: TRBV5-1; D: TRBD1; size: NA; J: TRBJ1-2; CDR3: CASSDEGTGGNYGYTF; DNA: TGCGCCAGCAGCGACGAAGGGACAGGGGGTAACTATGGCTACACCTTC
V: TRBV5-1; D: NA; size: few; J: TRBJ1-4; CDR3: CASSGTLKDRKLFF; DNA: TGCGCCAGCAGCGGGACATTAAAGGATAGAAAACTGTTTTTT
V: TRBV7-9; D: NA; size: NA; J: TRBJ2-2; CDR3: CASSLLAPNTGELFF; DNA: TGTGCCAGCAGCTTACTAGCGCCCAACACCGGGGAGCTGTTTTTT
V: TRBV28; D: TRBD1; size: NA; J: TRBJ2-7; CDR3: CASRGTGLNEQYF; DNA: TGTGCCAGCAGGGGGACAGGTTTGAACGAGCAGTACTTC
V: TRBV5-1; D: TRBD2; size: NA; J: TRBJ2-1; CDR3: CASSFGTLGQRKGLAADNEQFF; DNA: TGCGCCAGCAGCTTTGGGACGCTGGGACAGCGAAAAGGACTAGCGGCGGACAATGAGCAGTTCTTC
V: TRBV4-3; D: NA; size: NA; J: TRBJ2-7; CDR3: CASSQDWRQSSYEQYF; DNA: TGCGCCAGCAGCCAAGATTGGAGACAGAGCTCCTACGAGCAGTACTTC
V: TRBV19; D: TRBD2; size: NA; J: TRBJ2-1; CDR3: CASSQREGPNEQFF; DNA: TGTGCCAGTAGTCAGCGGGAGGGTCCGAATGAGCAGTTCTTC
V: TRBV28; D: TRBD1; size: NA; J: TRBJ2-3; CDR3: CASSYGTGPKDTQYF; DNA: TGTGCCAGCAGTTACGGGACAGGGCCCAAAGATACGCAGTATTTT
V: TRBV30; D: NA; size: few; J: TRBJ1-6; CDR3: CAWSVRGKGRNSPLHF; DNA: TGTGCCTGGAGTGTACGGGGAAAAGGGAGGAATTCACCCCTCCACTTT
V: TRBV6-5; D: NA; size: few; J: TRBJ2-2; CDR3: CASSYGAPGAGGELFF; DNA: TGTGCCAGCAGTTACGGGGCCCCAGGGGCAGGCGGGGAGCTGTTTTTT
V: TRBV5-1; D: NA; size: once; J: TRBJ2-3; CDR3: CASSLAFPSTDTQYF; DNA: TGCGCCAGCAGCTTGGCTTTCCCTAGCACAGATACGCAGTATTTT
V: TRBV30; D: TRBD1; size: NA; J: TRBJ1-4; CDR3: CASPRTGTNEKLFF; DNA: TGTGCCTCCCCCCGGACAGGAACTAATGAAAAACTGTTTTTT
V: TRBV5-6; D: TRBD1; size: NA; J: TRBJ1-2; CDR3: CASSLFQTGGDTF; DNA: TGTGCCAGCAGCTTGTTCCAAACAGGGGGGGACACCTTC
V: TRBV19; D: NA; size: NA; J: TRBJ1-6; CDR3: CASSTGQRNDSPLHF; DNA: TGTGCCAGTAGTACCGGACAGCGGAATGATTCACCCCTCCACTTT
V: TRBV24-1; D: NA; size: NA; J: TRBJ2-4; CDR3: CATSRGGDIQYF; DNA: TGTGCCACCTCTCGGGGAGGCGACATTCAGTACTTC
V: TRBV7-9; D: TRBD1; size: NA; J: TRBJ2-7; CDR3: CASILTGGPTSYEQYF; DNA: TGTGCCAGCATCCTCACAGGGGGCCCTACCTCCTACGAGCAGTACTTC
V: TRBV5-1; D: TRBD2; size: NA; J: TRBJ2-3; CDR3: CASSLASTSGGGTQYF; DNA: TGCGCCAGCAGCTTGGCCTCGACTAGCGGGGGAGGTACGCAGTATTTT
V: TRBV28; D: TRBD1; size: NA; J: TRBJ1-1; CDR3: CASRGWRGLSTEAFF; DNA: TGTGCCAGCAGGGGGTGGAGGGGGCTTAGCACTGAAGCTTTCTTT
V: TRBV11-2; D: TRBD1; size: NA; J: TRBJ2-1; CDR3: CASSRPPGGAKINEQFF; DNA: TGTGCCAGCAGCCGCCCCCCAGGGGGCGCGAAAATAAATGAGCAGTTCTTC
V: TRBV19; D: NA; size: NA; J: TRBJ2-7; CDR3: CASSREGGAEQYF; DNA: TGTGCCAGTAGTAGGGAGGGGGGGGCCGAGCAGTACTTC
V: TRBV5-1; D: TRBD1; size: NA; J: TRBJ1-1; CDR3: CASSLVGQGVTEAFF; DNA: TGCGCCAGCAGCTTGGTGGGACAGGGGGTCACTGAAGCTTTCTTT
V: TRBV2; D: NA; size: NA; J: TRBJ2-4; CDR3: CASTAGGLAKNIQYF; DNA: TGTGCCAGCACAGCAGGGGGGCTAGCCAAAAACATTCAGTACTTC
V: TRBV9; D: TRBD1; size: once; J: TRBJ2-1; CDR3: CASSRDRGDEQFF; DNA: TGTGCCAGCAGCCGAGACAGGGGGGATGAGCAGTTCTTC
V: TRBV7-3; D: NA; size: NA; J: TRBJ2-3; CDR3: CASSSDSRTDTQYF; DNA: TGTGCCAGCAGCTCGGACTCGCGTACAGATACGCAGTATTTT
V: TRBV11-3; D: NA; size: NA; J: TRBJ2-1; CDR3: CASSSGGYNEQFF; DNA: TGTGCCAGCAGCTCCGGAGGTTACAATGAGCAGTTCTTC
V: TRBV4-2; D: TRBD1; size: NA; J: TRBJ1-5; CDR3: CASSQSARGPDQPQHF; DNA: TGTGCCAGCAGCCAATCGGCTAGGGGGCCCGATCAGCCCCAGCATTTT
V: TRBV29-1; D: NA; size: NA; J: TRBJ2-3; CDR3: CSISAGSSTDTQYF; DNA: TGCAGCATAAGCGCCGGGTCGAGCACAGATACGCAGTATTTT
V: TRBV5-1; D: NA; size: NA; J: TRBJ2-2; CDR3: CASSLDWSGELFF; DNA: TGCGCCAGCAGCTTGGACTGGTCCGGGGAGCTGTTTTTT
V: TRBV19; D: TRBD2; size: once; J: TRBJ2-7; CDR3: CAKPLAGRGNEQYF; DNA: TGTGCCAAGCCCCTAGCGGGAAGGGGGAACGAGCAGTACTTC
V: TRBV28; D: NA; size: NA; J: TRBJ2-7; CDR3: CASRPNQGSHYEQYF; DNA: TGTGCCAGCAGACCAAACCAGGGATCGCACTACGAGCAGTACTTC
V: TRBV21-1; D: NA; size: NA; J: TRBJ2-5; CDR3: CASSKTDSREWETQYF; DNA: TGTGCCAGCAGCAAAACCGACTCAAGGGAGTGGGAGACCCAGTACTTC
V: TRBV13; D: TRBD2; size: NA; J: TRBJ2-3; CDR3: CASSPPRDYSSTDTQYF; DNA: TGTGCCAGCAGCCCACCCCGGGACTACTCTAGCACAGATACGCAGTATTTT
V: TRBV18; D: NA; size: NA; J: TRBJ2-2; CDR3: CASSPAVADNTGELFF; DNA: TGTGCCAGCTCACCTGCGGTAGCGGATAACACCGGGGAGCTGTTTTTT
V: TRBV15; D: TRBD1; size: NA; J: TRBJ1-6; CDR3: CATSRTTGTGSPLHF; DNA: TGTGCCACCAGCAGAACGACAGGGACGGGTTCACCCCTCCACTTT
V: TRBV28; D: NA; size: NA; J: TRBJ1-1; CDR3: CASSLKSNREAFF; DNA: TGTGCCAGCAGTTTAAAGTCGAACAGGGAAGCTTTCTTT
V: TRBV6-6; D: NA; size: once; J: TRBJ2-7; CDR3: CASQTPGANEQYF; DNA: TGTGCCAGCCAAACTCCAGGGGCCAACGAGCAGTACTTC
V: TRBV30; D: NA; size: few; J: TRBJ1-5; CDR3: CAWSAGQTFNQPQHF; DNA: TGTGCCTGGAGTGCAGGACAGACCTTCAATCAGCCCCAGCATTTT
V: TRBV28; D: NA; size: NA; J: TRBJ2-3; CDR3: CASSLKGGDTQYF; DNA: TGTGCCAGCAGTTTGAAGGGGGGGGATACGCAGTATTTT
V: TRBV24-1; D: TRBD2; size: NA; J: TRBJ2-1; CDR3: CATSDPGLAGGPGAYNEQFF; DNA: TGTGCCACCAGTGACCCCGGACTAGCGGGAGGCCCCGGGGCCTACAATGAGCAGTTCTTC
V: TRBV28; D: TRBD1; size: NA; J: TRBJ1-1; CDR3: CASSHEGAPNTEAFF; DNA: TGTGCCAGCAGTCACGAGGGGGCTCCGAACACTGAAGCTTTCTTT
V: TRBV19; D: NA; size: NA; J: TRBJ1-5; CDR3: CASGIGAWPQHF; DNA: TGTGCCAGTGGTATTGGGGCTTGGCCCCAGCATTTT
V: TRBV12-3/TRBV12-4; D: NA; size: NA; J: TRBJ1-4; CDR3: CASSPGAREKLFF; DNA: TGTGCCAGCAGCCCTGGGGCGCGGGAAAAACTGTTTTTT
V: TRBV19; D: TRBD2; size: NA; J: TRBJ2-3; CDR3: CASSILAGEADTQYF; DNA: TGTGCCAGTAGTATCTTAGCGGGAGAGGCAGATACGCAGTATTTT
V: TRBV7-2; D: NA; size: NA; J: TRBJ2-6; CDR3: CASSLTGSGANVLTF; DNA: TGTGCCAGCAGCTTGACGGGTTCTGGGGCCAACGTCCTGACTTTC
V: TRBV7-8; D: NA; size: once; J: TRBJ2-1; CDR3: CASSLRPVGAGDDEQFF; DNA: TGTGCCAGCAGCTTACGACCCGTGGGGGCGGGAGATGATGAGCAGTTCTTC
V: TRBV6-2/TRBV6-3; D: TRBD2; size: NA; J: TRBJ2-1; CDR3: CASSYYSGGPNNEQFF; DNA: TGTGCCAGCAGCTATTATAGCGGGGGGCCGAACAATGAGCAGTTCTTC
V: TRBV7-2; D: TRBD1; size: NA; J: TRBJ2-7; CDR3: CASSLASDRAAQYF; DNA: TGTGCCAGCAGCTTAGCGTCTGACAGGGCAGCGCAGTACTTC
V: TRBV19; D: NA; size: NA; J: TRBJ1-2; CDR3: CASSIEQGSYGYTF; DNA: TGTGCCAGTAGTATAGAGCAGGGTAGTTATGGCTACACCTTC
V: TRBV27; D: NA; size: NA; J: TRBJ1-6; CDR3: CASSFVKGWGSPLHF; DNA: TGTGCCAGCAGTTTCGTCAAGGGGTGGGGTTCACCCCTCCACTTT
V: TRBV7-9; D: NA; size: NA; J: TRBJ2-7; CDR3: CASSLGTFVGEQYF; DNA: TGTGCCAGCAGCTTAGGTACTTTTGTTGGCGAGCAGTACTTC
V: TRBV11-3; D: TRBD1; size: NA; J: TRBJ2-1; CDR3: CASSLSSDRGKHEQFF; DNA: TGTGCCAGCAGCTTGTCTTCGGACAGGGGCAAGCATGAGCAGTTCTTC
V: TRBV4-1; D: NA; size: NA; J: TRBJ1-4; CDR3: CASSHGRGGLFF; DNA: TGCGCCAGCAGCCATGGGAGGGGTGGGCTGTTTTTT